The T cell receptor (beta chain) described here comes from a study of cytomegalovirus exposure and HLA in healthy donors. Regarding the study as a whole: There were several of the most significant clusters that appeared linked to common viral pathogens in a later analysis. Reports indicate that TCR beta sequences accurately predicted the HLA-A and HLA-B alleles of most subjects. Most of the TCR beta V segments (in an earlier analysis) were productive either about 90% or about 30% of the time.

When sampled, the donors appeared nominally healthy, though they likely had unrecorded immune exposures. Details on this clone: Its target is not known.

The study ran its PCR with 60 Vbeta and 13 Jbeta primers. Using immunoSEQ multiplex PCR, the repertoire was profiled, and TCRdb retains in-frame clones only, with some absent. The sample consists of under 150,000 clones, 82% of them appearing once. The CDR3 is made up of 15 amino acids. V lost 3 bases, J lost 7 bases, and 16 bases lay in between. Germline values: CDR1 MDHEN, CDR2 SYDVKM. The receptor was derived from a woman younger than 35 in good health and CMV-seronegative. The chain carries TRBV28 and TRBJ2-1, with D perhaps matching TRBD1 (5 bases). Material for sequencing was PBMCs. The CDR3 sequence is CASSFPAAGRNEQFF. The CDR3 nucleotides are TGTGCCAGCAGTTTCCCCGCCGCAGGGCGAAATGAGCAGTTCTTC. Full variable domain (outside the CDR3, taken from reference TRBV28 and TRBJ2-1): DVKVTQSSRYLVKRTGEKVFLECVQDMDHENMFWYRQDPGLGLRLIYFSYDVKMKEKGDIPEGYSVSREKKERFSLILESASTNQTSMYLCASSFPAAGRNEQFFGPGTRLTVL.